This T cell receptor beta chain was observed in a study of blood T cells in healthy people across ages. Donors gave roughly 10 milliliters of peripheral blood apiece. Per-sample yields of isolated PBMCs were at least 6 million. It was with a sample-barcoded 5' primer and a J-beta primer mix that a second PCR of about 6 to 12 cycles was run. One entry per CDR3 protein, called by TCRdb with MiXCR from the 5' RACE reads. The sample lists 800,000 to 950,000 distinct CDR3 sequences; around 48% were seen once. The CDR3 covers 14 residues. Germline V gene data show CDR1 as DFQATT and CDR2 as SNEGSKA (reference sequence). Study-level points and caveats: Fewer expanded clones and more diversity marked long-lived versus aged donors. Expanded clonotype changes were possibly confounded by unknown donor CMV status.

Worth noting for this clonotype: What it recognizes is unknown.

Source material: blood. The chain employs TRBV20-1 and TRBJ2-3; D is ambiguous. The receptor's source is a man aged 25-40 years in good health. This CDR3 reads CSAFGFRGTDTQYF. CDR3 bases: TGCAGCGCCTTCGGCTTCCGCGGCACAGATACGCAGTATTTT.